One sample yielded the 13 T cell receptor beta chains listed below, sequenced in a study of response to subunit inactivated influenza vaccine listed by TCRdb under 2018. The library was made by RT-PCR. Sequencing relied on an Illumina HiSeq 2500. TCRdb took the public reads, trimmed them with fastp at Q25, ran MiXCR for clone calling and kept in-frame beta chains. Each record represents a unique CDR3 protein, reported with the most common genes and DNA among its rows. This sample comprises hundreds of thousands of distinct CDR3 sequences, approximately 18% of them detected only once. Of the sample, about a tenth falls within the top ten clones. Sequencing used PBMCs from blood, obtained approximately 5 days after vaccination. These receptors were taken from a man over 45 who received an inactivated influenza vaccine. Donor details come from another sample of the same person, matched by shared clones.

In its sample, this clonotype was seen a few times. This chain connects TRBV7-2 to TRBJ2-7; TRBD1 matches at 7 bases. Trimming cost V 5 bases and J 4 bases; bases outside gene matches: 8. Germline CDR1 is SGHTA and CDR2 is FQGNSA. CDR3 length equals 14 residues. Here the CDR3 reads CASSIGTETYEQYF. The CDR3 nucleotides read TGTGCCAGCAGCATTGGGACAGAGACTTACGAGCAGTACTTC.

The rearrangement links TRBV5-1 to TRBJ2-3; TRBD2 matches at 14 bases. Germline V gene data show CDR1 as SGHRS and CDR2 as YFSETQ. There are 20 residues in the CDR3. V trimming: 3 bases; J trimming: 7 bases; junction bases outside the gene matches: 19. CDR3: CASSYPLRRLAGGPLNTQYF. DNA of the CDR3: TGCGCCAGCAGCTACCCCCTCCGAAGACTAGCGGGAGGGCCACTTAATACGCAGTATTTT.

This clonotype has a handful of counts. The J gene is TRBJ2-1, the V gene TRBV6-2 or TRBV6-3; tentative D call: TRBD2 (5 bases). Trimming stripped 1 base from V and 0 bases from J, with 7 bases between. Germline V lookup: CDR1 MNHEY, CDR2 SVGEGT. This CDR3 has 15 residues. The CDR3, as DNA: TGTGCCAGCAGTTACTTCGGGGTCTCCTACAATGAGCAGTTCTTC. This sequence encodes CASSYFGVSYNEQFF.

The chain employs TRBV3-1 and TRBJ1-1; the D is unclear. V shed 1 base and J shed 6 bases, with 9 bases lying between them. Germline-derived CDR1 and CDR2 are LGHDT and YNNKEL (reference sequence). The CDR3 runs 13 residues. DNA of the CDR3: TGTGCCAGCAGCCAAGCGAACAGACCTGAAGCTTTCTTT. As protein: CASSQANRPEAFF.

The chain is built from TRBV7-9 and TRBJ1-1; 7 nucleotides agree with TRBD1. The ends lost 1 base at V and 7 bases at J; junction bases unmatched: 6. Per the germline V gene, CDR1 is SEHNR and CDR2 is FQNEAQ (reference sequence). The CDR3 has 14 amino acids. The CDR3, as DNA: TGTGCCAGCAGCTTAGATAAGGGGGCCTATGAAGCTTTCTTT. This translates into CASSLDKGAYEAFF.

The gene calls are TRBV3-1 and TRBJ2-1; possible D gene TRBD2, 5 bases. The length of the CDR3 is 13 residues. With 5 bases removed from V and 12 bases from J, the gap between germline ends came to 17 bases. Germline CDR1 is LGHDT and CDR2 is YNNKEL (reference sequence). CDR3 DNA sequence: TGTGCCAGCAGCGCTACGGGGAGCCCCAGGCAGTTCTTC. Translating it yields CASSATGSPRQFF.

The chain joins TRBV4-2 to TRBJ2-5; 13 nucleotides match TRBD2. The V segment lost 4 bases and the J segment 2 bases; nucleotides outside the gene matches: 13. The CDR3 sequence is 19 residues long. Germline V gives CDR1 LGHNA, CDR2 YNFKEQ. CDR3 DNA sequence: TGTGCCAGCAGCCCAAGGGTGCGGACTAGCGGGGGCTTTCAAGAGACCCAGTACTTC. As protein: CASSPRVRTSGGFQETQYF.

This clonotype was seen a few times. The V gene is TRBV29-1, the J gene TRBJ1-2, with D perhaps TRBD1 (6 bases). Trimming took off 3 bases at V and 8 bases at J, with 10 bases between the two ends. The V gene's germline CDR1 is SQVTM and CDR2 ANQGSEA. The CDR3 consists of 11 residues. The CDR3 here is CSVDVGTGYTF. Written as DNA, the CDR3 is TGCAGCGTTGACGTGGGGACAGGCTACACCTTC.

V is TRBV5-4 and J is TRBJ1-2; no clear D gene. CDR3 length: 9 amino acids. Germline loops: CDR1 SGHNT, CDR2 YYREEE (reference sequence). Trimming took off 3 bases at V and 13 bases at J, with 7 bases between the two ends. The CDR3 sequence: CASSCHGTF. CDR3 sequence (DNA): TGTGCCAGCAGCTGCCATGGCACCTTC.

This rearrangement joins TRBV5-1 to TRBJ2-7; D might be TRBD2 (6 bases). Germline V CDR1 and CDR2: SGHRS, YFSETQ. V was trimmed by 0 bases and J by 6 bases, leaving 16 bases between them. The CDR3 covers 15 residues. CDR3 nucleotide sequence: TGCGCCAGCAGCTTGGGTGTGGGGGGTGGACGCGAGCAGTACTTC. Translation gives CASSLGVGGGREQYF.

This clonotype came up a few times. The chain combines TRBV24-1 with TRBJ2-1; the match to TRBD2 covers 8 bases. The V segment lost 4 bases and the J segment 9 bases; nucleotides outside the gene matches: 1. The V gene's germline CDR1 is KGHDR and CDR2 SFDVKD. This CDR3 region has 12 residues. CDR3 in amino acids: CATSDGGGEQFF. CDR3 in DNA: TGTGCCACCAGTGACGGGGGGGGTGAGCAGTTCTTC.

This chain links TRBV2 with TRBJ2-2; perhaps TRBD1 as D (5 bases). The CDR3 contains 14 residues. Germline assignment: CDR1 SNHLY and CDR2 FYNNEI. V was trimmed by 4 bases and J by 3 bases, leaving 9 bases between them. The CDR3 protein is CASSAEGDTGELFF. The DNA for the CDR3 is TGTGCCAGCAGTGCCGAAGGGGACACCGGGGAGCTGTTTTTT.

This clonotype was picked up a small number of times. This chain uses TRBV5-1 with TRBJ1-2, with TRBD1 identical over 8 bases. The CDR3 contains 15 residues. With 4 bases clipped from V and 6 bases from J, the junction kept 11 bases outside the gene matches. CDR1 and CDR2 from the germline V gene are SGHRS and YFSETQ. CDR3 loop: CASSVSSTGENGYTF. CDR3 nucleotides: TGCGCCAGCAGCGTAAGTTCGACAGGGGAGAATGGCTACACCTTC.